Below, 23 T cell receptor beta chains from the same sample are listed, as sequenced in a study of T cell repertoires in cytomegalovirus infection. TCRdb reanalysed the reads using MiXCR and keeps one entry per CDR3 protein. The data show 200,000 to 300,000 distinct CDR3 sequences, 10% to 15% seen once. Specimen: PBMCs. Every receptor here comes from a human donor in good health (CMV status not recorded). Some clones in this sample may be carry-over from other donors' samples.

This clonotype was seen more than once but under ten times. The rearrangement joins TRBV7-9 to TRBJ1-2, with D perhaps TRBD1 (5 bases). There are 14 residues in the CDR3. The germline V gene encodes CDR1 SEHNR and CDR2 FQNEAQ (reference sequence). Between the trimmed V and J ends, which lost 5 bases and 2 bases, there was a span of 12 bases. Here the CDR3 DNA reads TGTGCCAGCAGCGGCCGGGACTGGAACTATGGCTACACCTTC. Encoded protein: CASSGRDWNYGYTF.

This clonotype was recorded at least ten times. The CDR3 sequence: CASSLARGTSGRETQYF. CDR3 sequence (DNA): TGTGCCAGCAGCTTAGCTCGCGGGACTAGCGGGAGAGAGACCCAGTACTTC. The chain joins TRBV7-2 to TRBJ2-5; 14 nucleotides align to TRBD2. CDR3 length: 17 amino acids. With V trimmed by 0 bases and J by 4 bases, 4 bases remained unmatched. Germline V gene lookup returns CDR1 SGHTA and CDR2 FQGNSA.

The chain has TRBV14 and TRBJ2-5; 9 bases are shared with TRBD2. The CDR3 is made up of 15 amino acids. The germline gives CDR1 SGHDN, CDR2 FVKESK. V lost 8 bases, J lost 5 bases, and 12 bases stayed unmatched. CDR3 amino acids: CASGEKGLAHETQYF. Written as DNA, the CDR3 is TGTGCCAGCGGGGAAAAGGGACTAGCCCATGAGACCCAGTACTTC.

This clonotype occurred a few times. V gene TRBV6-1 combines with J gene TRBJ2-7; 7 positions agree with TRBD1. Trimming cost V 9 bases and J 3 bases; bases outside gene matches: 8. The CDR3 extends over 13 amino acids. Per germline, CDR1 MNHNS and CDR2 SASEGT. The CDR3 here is CASTTGTVYEQYF. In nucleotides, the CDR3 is TGTGCCAGTACCACCGGGACAGTCTACGAGCAGTACTTC.

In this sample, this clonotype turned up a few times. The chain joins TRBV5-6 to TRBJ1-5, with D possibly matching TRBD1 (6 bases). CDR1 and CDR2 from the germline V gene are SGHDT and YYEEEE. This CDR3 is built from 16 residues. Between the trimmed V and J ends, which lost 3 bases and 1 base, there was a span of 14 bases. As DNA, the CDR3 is TGTGCCAGCAGCTCCCTGAGGGGGTCGAGCAATCAGCCCCAGCATTTT. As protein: CASSSLRGSSNQPQHF.

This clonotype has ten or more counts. CDR3 loop: CASSLGLQAEAFF. The CDR3 nucleotides read TGTGCCAGCAGCTTAGGACTGCAGGCTGAAGCTTTCTTT. The rearrangement links TRBV7-2 to TRBJ1-1; D unclear. This CDR3 is 13 amino acids long. The germline CDR1 and CDR2 sequences are SGHTA and FQGNSA. Deletions cut 1 base from V and 6 bases from J, with 9 bases between.

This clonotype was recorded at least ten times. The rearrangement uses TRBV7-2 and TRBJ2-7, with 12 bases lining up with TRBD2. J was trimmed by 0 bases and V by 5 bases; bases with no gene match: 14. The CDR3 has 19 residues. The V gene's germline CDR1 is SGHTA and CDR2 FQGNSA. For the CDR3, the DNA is TGTGCCAGCAGCGCCCGACTAGCGGGAGTTATGAGTGGCTCCTACGAGCAGTACTTC. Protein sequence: CASSARLAGVMSGSYEQYF. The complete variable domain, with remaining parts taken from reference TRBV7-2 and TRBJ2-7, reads GAGVSQSPSNKVTEKGKDVELRCDPISGHTALYWYRQSLGQGLEFLIYFQGNSAPDKSGLPSDRFSAERTGGSVSTLTIQRTQQEDSAVYLCASSARLAGVMSGSYEQYFGPGTRLTVT.

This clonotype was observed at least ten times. In nucleotides, the CDR3 is TGCAGTGCTAGAGATGCGTCACGGGGACCCAATAGTGAGCAGTTCTTC. Translation gives CSARDASRGPNSEQFF. The V and J genes are TRBV20-1 and TRBJ2-1, with D perhaps assigned TRBD1 or TRBD2 (5 bases each). The CDR3 spans 16 residues. CDR1 DFQATT and CDR2 SNEGSKA come from the germline V gene (reference sequence). V was clipped by 0 bases and J by 9 bases, with 21 bases between them.

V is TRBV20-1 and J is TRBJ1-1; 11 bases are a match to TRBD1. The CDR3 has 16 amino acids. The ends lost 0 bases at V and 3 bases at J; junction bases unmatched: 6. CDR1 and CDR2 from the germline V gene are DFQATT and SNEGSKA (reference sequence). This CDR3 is CSAREDRGRRDTEAFF. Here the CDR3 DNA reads TGCAGTGCTAGAGAGGACAGGGGGCGACGAGACACTGAAGCTTTCTTT.

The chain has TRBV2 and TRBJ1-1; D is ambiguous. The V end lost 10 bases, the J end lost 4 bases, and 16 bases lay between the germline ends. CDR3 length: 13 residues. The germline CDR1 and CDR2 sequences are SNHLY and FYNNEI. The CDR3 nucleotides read TGTGCCACCTGCCGGGATGCAAGCACTGAAGCTTTCTTT. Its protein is CATCRDASTEAFF. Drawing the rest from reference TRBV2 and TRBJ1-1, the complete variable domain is EPEVTQTPSHQVTQMGQEVILRCVPISNHLYFYWYRQILGQKVEFLVSFYNNEISEKSEIFDDQFSVERPDGSNFTLKIRSTKLEDSAMYFCATCRDASTEAFFGQGTRLTVV.

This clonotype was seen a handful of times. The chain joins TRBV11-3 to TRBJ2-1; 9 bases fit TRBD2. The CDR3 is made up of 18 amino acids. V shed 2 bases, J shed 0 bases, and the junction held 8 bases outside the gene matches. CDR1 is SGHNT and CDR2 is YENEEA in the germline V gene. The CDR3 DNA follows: TGTGCCAGCAGCTTATCTAGCGGGATACCAAGCTCCTACAATGAGCAGTTCTTC. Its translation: CASSLSSGIPSSYNEQFF.

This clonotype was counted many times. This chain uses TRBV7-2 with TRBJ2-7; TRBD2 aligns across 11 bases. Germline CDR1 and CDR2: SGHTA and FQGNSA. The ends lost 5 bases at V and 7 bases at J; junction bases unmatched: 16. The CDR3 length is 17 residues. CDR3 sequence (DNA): TGTGCCAGCAGCACAAGGGCTAGCGGGGGGCCCGGAGGAGAGCAGTACTTC. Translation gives CASSTRASGGPGGEQYF.

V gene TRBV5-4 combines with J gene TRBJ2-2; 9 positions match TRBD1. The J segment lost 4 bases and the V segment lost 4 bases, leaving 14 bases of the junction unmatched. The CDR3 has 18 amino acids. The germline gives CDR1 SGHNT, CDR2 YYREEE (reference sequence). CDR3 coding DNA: TGTGCCAGCAGCCTCGTGGTACGGGGACAGGGCGGCACCGGGGAGCTGTTTTTT. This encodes CASSLVVRGQGGTGELFF.

CDR3 residues: CASSQDIGTYGYTF. The CDR3 nucleotides are TGCGCCAGCAGCCAAGATATAGGCACCTATGGCTACACCTTC. The chain recombines TRBV4-1 with TRBJ1-2; D call uncertain. The germline gives CDR1 MGHRA, CDR2 YSYEKL. This CDR3 spans 14 amino acids. Trimming pared 0 bases from V and 4 bases from J, leaving 9 bases between.

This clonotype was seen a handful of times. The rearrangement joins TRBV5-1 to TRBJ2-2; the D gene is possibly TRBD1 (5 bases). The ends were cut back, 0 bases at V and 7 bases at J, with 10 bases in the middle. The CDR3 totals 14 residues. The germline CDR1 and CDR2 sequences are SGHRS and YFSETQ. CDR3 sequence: CASSLEGAGGELFF. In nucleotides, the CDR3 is TGCGCCAGCAGCTTGGAAGGGGCTGGCGGGGAGCTGTTTTTT.

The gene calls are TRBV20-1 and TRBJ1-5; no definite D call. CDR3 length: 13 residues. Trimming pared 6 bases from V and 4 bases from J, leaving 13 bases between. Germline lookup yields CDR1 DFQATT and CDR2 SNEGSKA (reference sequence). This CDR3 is CSAFGGKNQPQHF. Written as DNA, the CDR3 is TGCAGTGCCTTCGGAGGGAAAAATCAGCCCCAGCATTTT.

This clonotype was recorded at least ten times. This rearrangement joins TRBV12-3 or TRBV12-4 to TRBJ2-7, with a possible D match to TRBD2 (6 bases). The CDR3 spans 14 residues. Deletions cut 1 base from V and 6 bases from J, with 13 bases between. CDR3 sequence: CASSLGGRKFEQYF. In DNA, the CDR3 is TGTGCCAGCAGTTTAGGAGGGAGGAAATTCGAGCAGTACTTC.

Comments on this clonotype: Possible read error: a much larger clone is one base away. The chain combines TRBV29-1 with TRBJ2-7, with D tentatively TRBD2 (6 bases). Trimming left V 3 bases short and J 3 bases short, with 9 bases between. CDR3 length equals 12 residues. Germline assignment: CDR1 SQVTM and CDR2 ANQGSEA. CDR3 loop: CSVEGGGYEQYF. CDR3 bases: TGCAGCGTTGAGGGGGGAGGCTACGAGCAGTACTTC.

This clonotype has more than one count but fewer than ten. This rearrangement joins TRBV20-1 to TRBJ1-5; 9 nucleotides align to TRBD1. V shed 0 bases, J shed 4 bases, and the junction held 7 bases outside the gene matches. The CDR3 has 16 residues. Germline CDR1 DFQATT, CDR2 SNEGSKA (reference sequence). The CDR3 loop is CSARDISTGGNQPQHF. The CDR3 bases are TGCAGTGCTAGAGATATTTCGACAGGGGGGAATCAGCCCCAGCATTTT.

CDR3 sequence reads: CSARAGRGHGYTF. The CDR3 DNA reads as TGCAGTGCTAGAGCGGGGAGGGGCCATGGCTACACCTTC. This chain joins TRBV20-1 and TRBJ1-2; a weak D match, TRBD1 (5 bases). Trimming removed 1 base at V and 6 bases at J, with 12 bases between. The CDR3 consists of 13 residues. Germline assignment: CDR1 DFQATT and CDR2 SNEGSKA (reference sequence).

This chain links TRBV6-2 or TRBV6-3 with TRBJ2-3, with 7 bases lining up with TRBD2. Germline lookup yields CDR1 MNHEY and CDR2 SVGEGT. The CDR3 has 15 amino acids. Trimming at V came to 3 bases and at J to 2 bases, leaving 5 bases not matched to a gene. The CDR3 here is CASSYNAGDTDTQYF. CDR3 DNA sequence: TGTGCCAGCAGTTATAATGCGGGAGACACAGATACGCAGTATTTT.

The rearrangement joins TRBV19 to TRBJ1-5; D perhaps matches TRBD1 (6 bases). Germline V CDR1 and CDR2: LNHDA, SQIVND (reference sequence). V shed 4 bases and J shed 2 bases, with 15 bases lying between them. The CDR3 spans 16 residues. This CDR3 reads CASSTKVRGGNQPQHF. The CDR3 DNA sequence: TGTGCCAGTAGTACGAAGGTCAGGGGTGGCAATCAGCCCCAGCATTTT.

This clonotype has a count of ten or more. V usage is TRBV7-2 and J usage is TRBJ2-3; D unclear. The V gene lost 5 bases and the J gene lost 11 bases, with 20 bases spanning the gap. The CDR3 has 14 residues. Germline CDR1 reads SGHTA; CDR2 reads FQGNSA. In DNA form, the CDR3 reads TGTGCCAGCAGCCTAGGAGTTGTCGGTAGGCAGCAGTATTTT. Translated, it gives CASSLGVVGRQQYF.